Listed here are 19 T cell receptor beta chains from one sample, sequenced in a study of lymphopenia after photon versus proton radiotherapy. The data were produced by immunoSEQ multiplex PCR, yet TCRdb's version contains in-frame clones alone and is incomplete. Of roughly 25,000 clones in the sample, 75% to 90% were seen once. This sample comprised peripheral blood, obtained from a patient treated with photon-based radiotherapy. These receptors were obtained from a young man with gastric cancer.

This chain uses TRBV14 with TRBJ2-1; 10 positions match TRBD2. Trimming removed 0 bases from V and 6 bases from J; junction bases left unmatched: 5. Germline loops: CDR1 SGHDN, CDR2 FVKESK. The CDR3 consists of 16 residues. The CDR3 DNA sequence: TGTGCCAGCAGCCAAGAGGCTAGCGGGAGTGTCAATGAGCAGTTCTTC. It specifies CASSQEASGSVNEQFF. Using reference TRBV14 and TRBJ2-1 for the parts outside the CDR3, the full variable domain is EAGVTQFPSHSVIEKGQTVTLRCDPISGHDNLYWYRRVMGKEIKFLLHFVKESKQDESGMPNNRFLAERTGGTYSTLKVQPAELEDSGVYFCASSQEASGSVNEQFFGPGTRLTVL.

The rearrangement joins TRBV2 to TRBJ1-1, with 7 bases aligning to TRBD1. Germline-derived CDR1 and CDR2 are SNHLY and FYNNEI. V dropped 1 base and J dropped 3; count of bases not matched to a gene: 5. The CDR3 loop spans 15 amino acids. CDR3 coding DNA: TGTGCCAGCAGTGAAGTCGGAACAGGGGACACTGAAGCTTTCTTT. The encoded protein is CASSEVGTGDTEAFF.

This clone came up a few times. The chain uses TRBV6-5 and TRBJ2-7, with 9 bases that match TRBD1. Trimming removed 8 bases from V and 4 bases from J; junction bases left unmatched: 6. The CDR3 spans 13 residues. The germline CDR1 and CDR2 sequences are MNHEY and SVGAGI. This CDR3 reads CASYDRGSYEQYF. The CDR3 region has the DNA TGTGCCAGCTACGACAGGGGGTCGTACGAGCAGTACTTC.

The chain couples TRBV7-9 to TRBJ2-2, with 7 positions matching TRBD2. CDR3 length equals 16 residues. Looked up from germline, CDR1 is SEHNR and CDR2 is FQNEAQ (reference sequence). With V trimmed by 3 bases and J by 1 base, 5 bases remained unmatched. The CDR3 is CASSLSGGVNTGELFF. CDR3 coding DNA: TGTGCCAGCAGCTTGTCGGGGGGAGTGAACACCGGGGAGCTGTTTTTT.

The gene calls are TRBV27 and TRBJ2-1; 10 bases match TRBD2. This CDR3 has 17 amino acids. V lost 5 bases and J lost 3; bases outside the gene matches: 10. Germline loops: CDR1 MNHEY, CDR2 SMNVEV (reference sequence). The CDR3 here is CASSPRASGRYYNEQFF. The CDR3 DNA reads TGTGCCAGCAGTCCCCGGGCTAGCGGGAGATACTACAATGAGCAGTTCTTC.

J is TRBJ1-1 and V is TRBV29-1; D gene ambiguous. V was clipped by 7 bases and J by 0 bases, with 12 bases between them. This CDR3 region has 13 residues. Germline CDR1 and CDR2: SQVTM and ANQGSEA. CDR3 amino acids: CSGLWTVNTEAFF. In DNA, the CDR3 is TGCAGCGGCCTTTGGACGGTGAACACTGAAGCTTTCTTT.

The chain employs TRBV7-6 and TRBJ1-4; D is uncertain. V lost 2 bases to trimming and J lost 5 bases, with 15 bases between them. There are 16 residues in the CDR3. Germline V gene data show CDR1 as SGHVS and CDR2 as FNYEAQ. The CDR3 spells CASSLLKWSSNEKLFF. CDR3 sequence (DNA): TGTGCCAGCAGCTTATTGAAGTGGTCTTCAAATGAAAAACTGTTTTTT.

Details on this clone: The same CDR3 also results from other DNA sequences found in this sample. The chain links TRBV28 to TRBJ2-5, with unresolved D. Trimming pared 1 base from V and 5 bases from J, leaving 8 bases between. The germline V gene encodes CDR1 MDHEN and CDR2 SYDVKM. CDR3 length: 13 residues. The CDR3 spells CASSLSRRETQYF. The DNA for the CDR3 is TGTGCCAGCAGTTTATCTAGAAGGGAGACCCAGTACTTC.

Of note for this clone: Sequence at one end of the junction differs from germline and may be a read error. This chain uses TRBV7-2 with TRBJ2-5; D may be TRBD1 (5 bases). CDR3 size: 14 residues. Per the germline V gene, CDR1 is SGHTA and CDR2 is FQGNSA. In DNA, the CDR3 is TGTGCCAGCAGCGACCGACAGAGCCAAAAGACCCAGTACTTC. Translating it yields CASSDRQSQKTQYF. The full variable domain, with the rest looked up from reference TRBV7-2 and TRBJ2-5, is GAGVSQSPSNKVTEKGKDVELRCDPISGHTALYWYRQSLGQGLEFLIYFQGNSAPDKSGLPSDRFSAERTGGSVSTLTIQRTQQEDSAVYLCASSDRQSQKTQYFGPGTRLLVL.

About this clone: This specimen includes other DNA sequences encoding the same CDR3. The chain employs TRBV6-5 and TRBJ1-1; D gene uncertain. V lost 0 bases and J lost 5, with 7 bases in between. Germline-derived CDR1 and CDR2 are MNHEY and SVGAGI. This CDR3 has 13 residues. CDR3 in amino acids: CASSYSRGTEAFF. Here the CDR3 DNA reads TGTGCCAGCAGTTACTCGAGAGGAACTGAAGCTTTCTTT.

The J gene is TRBJ1-1, the V gene TRBV6-5; D gene unclear. Trimming removed 5 bases from V and 6 bases from J, with 7 bases in between. Germline V gives CDR1 MNHEY, CDR2 SVGAGI. This CDR3 region has 11 residues. The DNA for the CDR3 is TGTGCCAGCAGTCGGGCTGCTGAAGCTTTCTTT. This codes for CASSRAAEAFF.

The chain recombines TRBV14 with TRBJ2-7, with 14 bases that match TRBD2. CDR1 and CDR2 from the germline V gene are SGHDN and FVKESK. CDR3 length equals 17 residues. V gave up 4 bases and J gave up 5 bases; unmatched junction bases: 10. The CDR3 reads CASSLGLAGGGFDEQYF. As DNA, the CDR3 is TGTGCCAGCAGCCTTGGACTAGCGGGAGGTGGGTTCGACGAGCAGTACTTC.

The rearrangement links TRBV9 to TRBJ1-1; a weak D match, TRBD1 (5 bases). The V and J ends lost 0 bases and 5 bases respectively, with 11 bases between them. Germline V lookup: CDR1 SGDLS, CDR2 YYNGEE. The CDR3 runs to 14 residues. CDR3 loop: CASSVVRGDTEAFF. DNA of the CDR3: TGTGCCAGCAGCGTAGTCCGGGGGGATACTGAAGCTTTCTTT.

This chain connects TRBV7-2 to TRBJ2-7; TRBD2 agrees at 12 bases. The CDR3 covers 15 residues. Germline CDR1 SGHTA, CDR2 FQGNSA. V gave up 5 bases and J gave up 0 bases; unmatched junction bases: 2. The CDR3 sequence: CASSQTSGSSYEQYF. CDR3 coding DNA: TGTGCCAGCAGCCAGACTAGCGGGAGCTCCTACGAGCAGTACTTC.

A single count supports this clone. The chain joins TRBV2 to TRBJ2-3, with D unclear. CDR1 is SNHLY and CDR2 is FYNNEI in the germline V gene. Trimming pared 7 bases from V and 1 base from J, leaving 12 bases between. The CDR3 has 14 amino acids. The CDR3 sequence: CASNGIDGTDTQYF. In nucleotides, the CDR3 is TGTGCCAGCAATGGGATTGACGGCACAGATACGCAGTATTTT.

The chain uses TRBV5-4 and TRBJ2-3; a possible D gene is TRBD2 (6 bases). Germline loops: CDR1 SGHNT, CDR2 YYREEE (reference sequence). V lost 5 bases and J 6 bases, leaving 22 bases between the germline ends. The length of the CDR3 is 16 residues. As DNA, the CDR3 is TGTGCCAGCAGGTCCACCCGCGGGACGAACGGGGATACGCAGTATTTT. Residues: CASRSTRGTNGDTQYF.

The chain couples TRBV5-6 to TRBJ2-7, with a possible D match to TRBD1 (7 bases). CDR3 length: 13 amino acids. Trimming shortened V by 6 bases and J by 1 base, and 11 bases separated the two germline ends. CDR1 SGHDT and CDR2 YYEEEE come from the germline V gene. CDR3 nucleotides: TGTGCCAGCACCAGGGGGGCTTCCTACGAGCAGTACTTC. It is translated as CASTRGASYEQYF. Complete variable domain (other parts from reference TRBV5-6 and TRBJ2-7): DAGVTQSPTHLIKTRGQQVTLRCSPKSGHDTVSWYQQALGQGPQFIFQYYEEEERQRGNFPDRFSGHQFPNYSSELNVNALLLGDSALYLCASTRGASYEQYFGPGTRLTVT.

This clone appeared a few times. The CDR3 nucleotides are TGTGCCAGCAGTATGGGGGGGGATAATTCACCCCTCCACTTT. Residues: CASSMGGDNSPLHF. The rearrangement links TRBV7-9 to TRBJ1-6; D might be TRBD1 (5 bases). This CDR3 region has 14 residues. Germline CDR1 and CDR2: SEHNR and FQNEAQ (reference sequence). The V and J ends lost 6 bases and 5 bases respectively, with 11 bases between them.

This clone occurred once. The rearrangement links TRBV19 to TRBJ2-1, with a weak D call TRBD2 (6 bases). The CDR3 runs to 15 residues. V gave up 1 base and J gave up 7 bases, with 14 bases separating them. Germline lookup yields CDR1 LNHDA and CDR2 SQIVND (reference sequence). The DNA for the CDR3 is TGTGCCAGTAGTATAGGGTTGGGGACTTGGAATGAGCAGTTCTTC. The encoded protein is CASSIGLGTWNEQFF.